Below are 24 T cell receptor beta chains sequenced from a single sample in a study of T-cell memory formation after mild COVID-19. TCRdb processed the 5' RACE reads anew with MiXCR; each CDR3 protein has one entry. The sample lists 150,000 to 200,000 distinct CDR3 sequences, 10% to 15% occurring once. Sequenced material: PBMCs or a T cell subset sorted from them (not recorded which). These TCRs come from a man between 18 and 35 years old who had mild COVID-19 (a few samples of this study predate the infection). Cell type and time point are not known.

This sequence joins TRBV20-1 and TRBJ1-2; D not resolved. The ends were cut back, 4 bases at V and 6 bases at J, with 6 bases in the middle. This CDR3 is 10 amino acids long. The germline V gene has CDR1 DFQATT and CDR2 SNEGSKA (reference sequence). The chain's CDR3 is CSATHNGYTF. Written as DNA, the CDR3 is TGCAGTGCTACACACAATGGCTACACCTTC.

The chain uses TRBV6-5 and TRBJ2-7; the D is unclear. The germline V gene encodes CDR1 MNHEY and CDR2 SVGAGI. The CDR3 extends over 17 amino acids. The germline V and J ends were trimmed by 0 bases and 0 bases, with 15 bases remaining between them. CDR3 sequence (DNA): TGTGCCAGCAGTTACTCAGTAGTGCCTAAACTCTCCTACGAGCAGTACGTC. As protein: CASSYSVVPKLSYEQYV.

This clonotype has only a few counts. The chain recombines TRBV4-3 with TRBJ2-2; TRBD2 is a possible D gene (7 bases). This CDR3 is 17 amino acids long. Germline CDR1 LGHNA, CDR2 YSLEER. The V end was cut by 4 bases, the J end by 5 bases, with 20 bases between. CDR3: CASSRNPGGAGTGELFF. The CDR3 DNA is TGCGCCAGCAGCCGAAACCCGGGGGGCGCGGGGACCGGGGAGCTGTTTTTT.

This clonotype was observed many times. The chain combines TRBV5-4 with TRBJ2-1; D remains unclear. The germline V gene encodes CDR1 SGHNT and CDR2 YYREEE (reference sequence). The CDR3 loop spans 12 amino acids. With 10 bases removed from V and 5 bases from J, the gap between germline ends came to 13 bases. CDR3 DNA: TGTGCCGTAGGGATCCCGAACAATGAGCAGTTCTTC. Protein sequence: CAVGIPNNEQFF.

The CDR3 DNA is TGCGCCAGCAGCCATACCCGGAACACCGGGGAGCTGTTTTTT. It translates to CASSHTRNTGELFF. The chain joins TRBV4-1 to TRBJ2-2, with D unresolved. From germline, CDR1 is MGHRA and CDR2 YSYEKL. V was trimmed by 3 bases and J by 1 base, leaving 6 bases between them. The CDR3 extends over 14 amino acids.

This chain joins TRBV24-1 and TRBJ2-1; 9 nucleotides align to TRBD1. The CDR3 runs to 15 residues. The V gene's germline CDR1 is KGHDR and CDR2 SFDVKD. The V and J ends lost 3 bases and 7 bases, in that order; junction bases with no gene match: 6. Written as DNA, the CDR3 is TGTGCCACCAGTGATGCGGGACAGGGAGATAATGAGCAGTTCTTC. This codes for CATSDAGQGDNEQFF.

This clonotype was counted between two and nine times. The genes are TRBV5-1 and TRBJ1-4; the D is unclear. Trimming pared 1 base from V and 0 bases from J, leaving 4 bases between. In germline, CDR1 is SGHRS, CDR2 YFSETQ. CDR3 length: 14 amino acids. CDR3 in amino acids: CASSLTTTNEKLFF. The CDR3 DNA reads TGCGCCAGCAGCTTGACAACAACTAATGAAAAACTGTTTTTT.

This clonotype was counted a few times. This chain links TRBV5-1 with TRBJ1-4; D gene unclear. This CDR3 contains 15 residues. Germline CDR1 is SGHRS and CDR2 is YFSETQ. The V gene lost 5 bases and the J gene lost 4 bases, with 15 bases spanning the gap. In DNA, the CDR3 is TGCGCCAGCAGAAGGAGTGCAGACCTTAATGAAAAACTGTTTTTT. As protein: CASRRSADLNEKLFF.

The chain couples TRBV3-1 to TRBJ2-1; maybe TRBD2 (5 bases). This CDR3 has 14 residues. Germline assignment: CDR1 LGHDT and CDR2 YNNKEL (reference sequence). V dropped 1 base and J dropped 8 bases, with 12 bases sitting between them. The CDR3 DNA reads as TGTGCCAGCAGCCAAGCATCAGGTAGCGATGAGCAGTTCTTC. Protein sequence: CASSQASGSDEQFF.

This clonotype was seen a handful of times. The chain recombines TRBV28 with TRBJ2-2; D gene uncertain. Trimming took off 6 bases at V and 1 base at J, with 9 bases between the two ends. The CDR3 spans 14 residues. Germline V CDR1 and CDR2: MDHEN, SYDVKM. The CDR3 nucleotides are TGTGCCAGCAGCGTCCACTTGAACACCGGGGAGCTGTTTTTT. Its translation is CASSVHLNTGELFF.

This clonotype was seen a handful of times. Here the CDR3 DNA reads TGTGCCAGCGGTAATACGGACAGGGGAGAAGTAAACTATGGCTACACCTTC. Amino acids: CASGNTDRGEVNYGYTF. V is TRBV6-9 and J is TRBJ1-2, with 9 bases that match TRBD1. Germline-derived CDR1 and CDR2 are MNHGY and SVAAGI. After removal of 8 bases from V and 2 bases from J, the junction contained 15 bases not matched to a gene. This CDR3 is 17 amino acids long.

The rearrangement uses TRBV5-1 and TRBJ1-6, with TRBD1 matching 7 bases. Germline V lookup: CDR1 SGHRS, CDR2 YFSETQ. This CDR3 is 16 amino acids long. V shed 4 bases and J 5 bases; nucleotides not matched to a gene: 9. CDR3 coding DNA: TGCGCCAGCAGCCCCCGACAGGGTTGGAATAATTCACCCCTCCACTTT. Protein sequence: CASSPRQGWNNSPLHF. Based on the CDR3 plus reference TRBV5-1 and TRBJ1-6, the full variable domain is KAGVTQTPRYLIKTRGQQVTLSCSPISGHRSVSWYQQTPGQGLQFLFEYFSETQRNKGNFPGRFSGRQFSNSRSEMNVSTLELGDSALYLCASSPRQGWNNSPLHFGNGTRLTVT.

This clonotype was counted between two and nine times. The chain combines TRBV5-5 with TRBJ2-3; no reliable D call. The CDR3 is made up of 14 amino acids. Trimming removed 6 bases at V and 2 bases at J, with 13 bases between. The germline V gene encodes CDR1 SGHKS and CDR2 YYEKEE (reference sequence). CDR3 loop: CASTIWVPTDTQYF. The CDR3 DNA follows: TGTGCCAGCACCATATGGGTCCCCACAGATACGCAGTATTTT.

This clonotype was recorded at least ten times. The CDR3 reads CASSSDSYGYTF. In DNA form, the CDR3 reads TGTGCCAGCAGTTCGGACAGCTATGGCTACACCTTC. The chain recombines TRBV6-4 with TRBJ1-2, with a tentative D call TRBD1 (6 bases). The CDR3 runs 12 residues. From germline, CDR1 is MRHNA and CDR2 SNTAGT. V was pared by 5 bases and J by 4 bases, with 8 bases between.

This rearrangement joins TRBV11-2 to TRBJ1-4; 7 positions agree with TRBD1. Per the germline V gene, CDR1 is SGHAT and CDR2 is FQNNGV. The ends lost 5 bases at V and 3 bases at J; junction bases unmatched: 6. The CDR3 has 15 amino acids. The chain's CDR3 is CASSRTGTANEKLFF. The CDR3 DNA follows: TGTGCCAGCAGCAGGACCGGGACAGCTAATGAAAAACTGTTTTTT.

The V and J genes are TRBV18 and TRBJ1-2; 9 nucleotides line up with TRBD1. Germline V gene sequence: CDR1 KGHSH, CDR2 LQKENI. The trim removed 5 bases at V and 4 bases at J, leaving 8 bases unmatched. CDR3 length: 15 residues. The CDR3 loop is CASSGTGTGTYGYTF. The CDR3 nucleotides read TGTGCCAGCTCAGGAACCGGGACAGGGACCTATGGCTACACCTTC.

The chain has TRBV7-8 and TRBJ2-2, with TRBD2 identical over 10 bases. The J segment lost 4 bases and the V segment lost 4 bases, leaving 9 bases of the junction unmatched. Germline loops: CDR1 SGHVS, CDR2 FQNEAQ. The CDR3 runs to 17 residues. In DNA, the CDR3 is TGTGCCAGCAGCTCAAGGAGTAGCGGGGGGCCCACCGGGGAGCTGTTTTTT. It encodes CASSSRSSGGPTGELFF.

The CDR3, as DNA: TGTGCCTGGAGTAAACAAGAGACCCAGTACTTC. It codes for CAWSKQETQYF. This chain uses TRBV30 with TRBJ2-5; D gene uncertain. Germline V gene data show CDR1 as GTSNPN and CDR2 as SVGIG (reference sequence). This CDR3 has 11 residues. V dropped 2 bases and J dropped 2 bases, with 3 bases sitting between them.

The gene calls are TRBV9 and TRBJ2-5, with D tentatively TRBD2 (6 bases). Germline V gene lookup returns CDR1 SGDLS and CDR2 YYNGEE. This CDR3 is 14 amino acids long. The germline V and J ends were trimmed by 1 base and 2 bases, with 9 bases remaining between them. CDR3 nucleotides: TGTGCCAGCAGCGTACAACTAGCACAAGAGACCCAGTACTTC. Its translation is CASSVQLAQETQYF.

This clonotype was observed a handful of times. The gene calls are TRBV7-2 and TRBJ2-3; D may be TRBD1 (7 bases). Trimming took off 4 bases at V and 4 bases at J, with 24 bases between the two ends. CDR3 length: 18 residues. Germline lookup yields CDR1 SGHTA and CDR2 FQGNSA. CDR3 in DNA: TGTGCCAGCAGCTCGGGGCCCTCAGGGGGGATGGTGGCAGATACGCAGTATTTT. This sequence encodes CASSSGPSGGMVADTQYF.

This clonotype occurred a few times. This sequence joins TRBV11-2 and TRBJ1-2; 10 bases match TRBD1. The CDR3 runs 14 residues. Trimming at V came to 5 bases and at J to 4 bases, leaving 4 bases not matched to a gene. The germline CDR1 and CDR2 sequences are SGHAT and FQNNGV. The DNA for the CDR3 is TGTGCCAGCAGCCCTTGGACAGGGGGCTATGGCTACACCTTC. Protein sequence: CASSPWTGGYGYTF.

This clonotype was observed at least ten times. The chain carries TRBV6-5 and TRBJ2-3; TRBD2 agrees at 9 bases. CDR1 MNHEY and CDR2 SVGAGI come from the germline V gene. V was pared by 4 bases and J by 0 bases, with 5 bases of the junction left unmatched. The CDR3 consists of 16 residues. The DNA of the CDR3 is TGTGCCAGCAGTTGGACTAGCGCGATAAGCACAGATACGCAGTATTTT. Amino acids: CASSWTSAISTDTQYF.

A few counts support this clonotype. CDR3 loop: CASGGRVAFF. As DNA, the CDR3 is TGTGCCAGCGGAGGGAGGGTCGCTTTCTTT. The chain couples TRBV7-3 to TRBJ1-1; no clear D gene. CDR3 length equals 10 residues. Germline V CDR1 and CDR2: SGHTA, FQGTGA. V was trimmed by 8 bases and J by 11 bases, leaving 12 bases between them.

The chain couples TRBV5-6 to TRBJ1-1, with D perhaps matching TRBD1 (5 bases). The CDR3 consists of 14 residues. Per the germline V gene, CDR1 is SGHDT and CDR2 is YYEEEE. The V end was cut by 3 bases, the J end by 4 bases, with 13 bases between. The DNA for the CDR3 is TGTGCCAGCAGCTCCCTGGGGGGGGTCACTGAAGCTTTCTTT. Protein: CASSSLGGVTEAFF.